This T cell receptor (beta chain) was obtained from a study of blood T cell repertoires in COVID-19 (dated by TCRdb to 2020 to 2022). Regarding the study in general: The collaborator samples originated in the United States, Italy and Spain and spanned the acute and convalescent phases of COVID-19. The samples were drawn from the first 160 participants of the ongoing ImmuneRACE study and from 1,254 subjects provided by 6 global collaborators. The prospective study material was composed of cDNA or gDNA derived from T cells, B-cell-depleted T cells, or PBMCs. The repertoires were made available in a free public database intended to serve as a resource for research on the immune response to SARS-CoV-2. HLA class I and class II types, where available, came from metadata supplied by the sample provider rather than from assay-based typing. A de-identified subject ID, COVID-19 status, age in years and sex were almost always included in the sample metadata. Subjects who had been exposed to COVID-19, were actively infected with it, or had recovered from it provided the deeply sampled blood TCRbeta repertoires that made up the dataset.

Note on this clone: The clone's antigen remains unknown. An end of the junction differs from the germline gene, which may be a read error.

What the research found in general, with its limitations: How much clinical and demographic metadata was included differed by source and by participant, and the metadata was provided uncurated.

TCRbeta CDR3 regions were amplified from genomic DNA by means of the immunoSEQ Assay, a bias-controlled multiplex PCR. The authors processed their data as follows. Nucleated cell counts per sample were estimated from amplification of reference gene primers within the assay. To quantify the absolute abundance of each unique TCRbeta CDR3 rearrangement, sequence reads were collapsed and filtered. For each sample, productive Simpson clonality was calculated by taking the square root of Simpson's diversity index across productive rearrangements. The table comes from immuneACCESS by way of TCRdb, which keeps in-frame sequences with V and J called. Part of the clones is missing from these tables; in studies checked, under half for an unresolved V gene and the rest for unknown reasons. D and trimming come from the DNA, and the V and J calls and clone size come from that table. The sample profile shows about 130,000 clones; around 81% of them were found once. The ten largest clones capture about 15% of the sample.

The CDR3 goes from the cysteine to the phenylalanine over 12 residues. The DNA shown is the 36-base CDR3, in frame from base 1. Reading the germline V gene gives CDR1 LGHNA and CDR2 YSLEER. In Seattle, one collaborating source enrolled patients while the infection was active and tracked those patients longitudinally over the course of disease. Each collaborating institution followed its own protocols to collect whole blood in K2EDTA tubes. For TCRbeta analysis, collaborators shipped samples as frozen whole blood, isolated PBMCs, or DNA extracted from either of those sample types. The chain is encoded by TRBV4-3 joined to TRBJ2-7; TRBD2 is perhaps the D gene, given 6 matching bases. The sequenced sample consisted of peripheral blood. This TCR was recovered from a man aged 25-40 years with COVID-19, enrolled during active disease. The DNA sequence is TGCGCCAGCAGCCAATACCGGGACTTCATGAACTTC. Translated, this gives CASSQYRDFMNF.